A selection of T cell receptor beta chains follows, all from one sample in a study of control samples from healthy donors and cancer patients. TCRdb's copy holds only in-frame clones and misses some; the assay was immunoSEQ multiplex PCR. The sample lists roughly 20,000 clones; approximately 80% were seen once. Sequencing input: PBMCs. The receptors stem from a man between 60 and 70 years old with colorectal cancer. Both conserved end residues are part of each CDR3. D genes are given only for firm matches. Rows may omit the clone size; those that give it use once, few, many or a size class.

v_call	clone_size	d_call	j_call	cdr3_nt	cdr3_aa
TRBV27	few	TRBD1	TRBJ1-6	TGTGCCAGCAGTGATGGGACAGGGGAATCACCCCTCCACTTT	CASSDGTGESPLHF
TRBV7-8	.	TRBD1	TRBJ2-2	TGTGCCAGCAGCTTAGACAGGGGGTGGGACACCGGGGAGCTGTTTTTT	CASSLDRGWDTGELFF
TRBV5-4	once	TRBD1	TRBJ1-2	TGTGCCAGCAGCCAAAAAGGACAGGGAAACTATGGCTACACCTTC	CASSQKGQGNYGYTF
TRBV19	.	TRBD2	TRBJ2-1	TGTGCCAGTAGTATCCGGGGGGATGAGCAGTTCTTC	CASSIRGDEQFF
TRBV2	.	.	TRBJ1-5	TGTGCCAGCAGTGATAGGCAGTTCAATCAGCCCCAGCATTTT	CASSDRQFNQPQHF
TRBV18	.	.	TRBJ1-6	TGTGCCAGCTCACCACCGAGGCAGTTTAATTCACCCCTCCACTTT	CASSPPRQFNSPLHF
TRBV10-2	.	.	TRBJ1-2	TGCGCCAGCAGTGCCTCAGAATACTATGGCTACACCTTC	CASSASEYYGYTF
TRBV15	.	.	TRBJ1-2	TGTGCCACCAGCAGAGATCTATCGGCTCCTGGCTATGGCTACACCTTC	CATSRDLSAPGYGYTF
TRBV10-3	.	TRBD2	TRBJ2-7	TGTGCCATCAGTGATCCGGGACTACCGGAGGGGCAGTACTTC	CAISDPGLPEGQYF
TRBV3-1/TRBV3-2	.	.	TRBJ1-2	TGTGCCAGCACCCAGGCTAACTATGGCTACACCTTC	CASTQANYGYTF
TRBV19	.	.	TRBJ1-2	TGTGCCAGTAGTATCCCCCGGACGGCCCACCGCTACACCTTC	CASSIPRTAHRYTF
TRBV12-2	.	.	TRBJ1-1	TGTGCAAGTCGCTTAGCGGGACAGCGAATGAACACTGAAGCTTTCTTT	CASRLAGQRMNTEAFF
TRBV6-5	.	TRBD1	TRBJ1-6	TGTGCCAGCAGTAAACAGGGGCGCAATTCACCCCTCCACTTT	CASSKQGRNSPLHF
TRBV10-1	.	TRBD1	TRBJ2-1	TGCGCCAGCAGCGGTGGGACAGTTAGCAATGAGCAGTTCTTC	CASSGGTVSNEQFF
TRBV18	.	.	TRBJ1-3	TGTGCCAGCTCCCTCGACGGAAACACCATATATTTT	CASSLDGNTIYF
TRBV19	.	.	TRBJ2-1	TGTGCCAGTAGTACCTCAAAGAGCTCCTACAATGAGCAGTTCTTC	CASSTSKSSYNEQFF
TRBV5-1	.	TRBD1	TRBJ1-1	TGCGCCAGCAGCTCCAGGGGGGCGGACACTGAAGCTTTCTTT	CASSSRGADTEAFF
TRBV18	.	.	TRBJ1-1	TGTGCCAGCTCACCATCAATCCCAGGACAGAACACTGAAGCTTTCTTT	CASSPSIPGQNTEAFF
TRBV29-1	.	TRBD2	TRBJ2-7	TGCAGCGCTGGGACTAGCGGGGCCTACGAGCAGTACTTC	CSAGTSGAYEQYF
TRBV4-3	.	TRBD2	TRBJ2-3	TGCGCCAGCAGCTGGGGGACTAGCGGGGTTAGCACAGATACGCAGTATTTT	CASSWGTSGVSTDTQYF
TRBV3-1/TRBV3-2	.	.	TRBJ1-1	TGTGCCAGCACCATGAACACTGAAGCTTTCTTT	CASTMNTEAFF
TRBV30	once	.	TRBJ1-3	TGTGCCGGCTTGGGCTCTGGAAACACCATATATTTT	CAGLGSGNTIYF
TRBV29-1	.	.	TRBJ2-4	TGCAGCTTCTCTGACACGCAAAACATTCAGTACTTC	CSFSDTQNIQYF
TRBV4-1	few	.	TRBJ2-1	TGCGCCAGCAGCCAAGGTGCTAGCTCCTACAATGAGCAGTTCTTC	CASSQGASSYNEQFF
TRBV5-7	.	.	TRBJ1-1	TGTGCCAGCAGCCCCTCCCTCAGGGCGGGGGGCACTGAAGCTTTCTTT	CASSPSLRAGGTEAFF
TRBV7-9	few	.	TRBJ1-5	TGTGCCAGCAGCTTAGCACGCGATCAGCCCCAGCATTTT	CASSLARDQPQHF
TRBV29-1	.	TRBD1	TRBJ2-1	TGCAGCGCCAATAGGGACAGTTACAATGAGCAGTTCTTC	CSANRDSYNEQFF
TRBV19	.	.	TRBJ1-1	TGTGCCAGTAGTATGTGGGACACCGGGAACACTGAAGCTTTCTTT	CASSMWDTGNTEAFF
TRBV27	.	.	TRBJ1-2	TGTGCCAGCAGTCCGGGACCGAACTATGGCTACACCTTC	CASSPGPNYGYTF
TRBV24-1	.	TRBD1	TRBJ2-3	TGTGCCACCAGTGATGTCCCGGGACAGCCCACAGATACGCAGTATTTT	CATSDVPGQPTDTQYF
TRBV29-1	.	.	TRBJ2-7	TGCAGCGTGTTGACAGGTTCCTACGAGCAGTACTTC	CSVLTGSYEQYF
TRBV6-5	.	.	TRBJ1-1	TGTGCCAGCAGCCGACGTCTCCGGAACACTGAAGCTTTCTTT	CASSRRLRNTEAFF
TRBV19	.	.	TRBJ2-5	TGTGCCAGTAGTATCTCCGGGACCACAGAGACCCAGTACTTC	CASSISGTTETQYF
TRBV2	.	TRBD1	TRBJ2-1	TGTGCCAGCATTCCAGGCCTAGGACAGGGGTACAATGAGCAGTTCTTC	CASIPGLGQGYNEQFF
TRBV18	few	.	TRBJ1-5	TGTGCCAGCTCACTGACAGGAGGAAGAAATCAGCCCCAGCATTTT	CASSLTGGRNQPQHF
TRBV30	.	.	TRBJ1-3	TGTGCCTGGAGTGTCGCAGCTGGAAACACCATATATTTT	CAWSVAAGNTIYF
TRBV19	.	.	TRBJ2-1	TGTGCCAGTAGTAGGGCGGACGGCCCTTACAATGAGCAGTTCTTC	CASSRADGPYNEQFF
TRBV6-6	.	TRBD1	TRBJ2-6	TGTGCCAGCAGTCAGAGAACCGGGACAGGGGGCTCTGGGGCCAACGTCCTGACTTTC	CASSQRTGTGGSGANVLTF
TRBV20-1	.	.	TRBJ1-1	TGCAGTGCCGAACCTTTTGCCGAAGCTTTCTTT	CSAEPFAEAFF